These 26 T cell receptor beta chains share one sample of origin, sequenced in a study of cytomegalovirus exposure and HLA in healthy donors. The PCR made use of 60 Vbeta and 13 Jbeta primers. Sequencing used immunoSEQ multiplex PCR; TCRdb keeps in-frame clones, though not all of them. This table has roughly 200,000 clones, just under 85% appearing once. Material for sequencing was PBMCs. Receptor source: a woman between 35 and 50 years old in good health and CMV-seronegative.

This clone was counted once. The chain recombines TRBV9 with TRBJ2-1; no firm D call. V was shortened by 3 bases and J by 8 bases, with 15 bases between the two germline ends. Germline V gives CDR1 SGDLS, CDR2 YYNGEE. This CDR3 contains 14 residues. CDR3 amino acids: CASSALNSLDEQFF. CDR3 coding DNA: TGTGCCAGCAGCGCCCTGAACTCTCTAGATGAGCAGTTCTTC.

The CDR3 sequence is CATSALVGVVSGANVLTF. CDR3 nucleotides: TGTGCCACCAGCGCACTCGTAGGGGTTGTTTCTGGGGCCAACGTCCTGACTTTC. This chain links TRBV15 with TRBJ2-6, with D possibly TRBD1 on 5 matching bases. V was cut by 5 bases and J by 1 base, with 18 bases left in between. From germline, CDR1 is LNHNV and CDR2 YYDKDF (reference sequence). The CDR3 is 18 amino acids.

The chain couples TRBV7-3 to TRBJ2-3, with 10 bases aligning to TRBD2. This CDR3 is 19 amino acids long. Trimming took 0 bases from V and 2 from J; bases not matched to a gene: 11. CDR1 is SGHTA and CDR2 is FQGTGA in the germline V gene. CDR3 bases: TGTGCCAGCAGCTTAACGTTAAGGTCCAGCGGGGGGGACACAGATACGCAGTATTTT. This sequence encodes CASSLTLRSSGGDTDTQYF.

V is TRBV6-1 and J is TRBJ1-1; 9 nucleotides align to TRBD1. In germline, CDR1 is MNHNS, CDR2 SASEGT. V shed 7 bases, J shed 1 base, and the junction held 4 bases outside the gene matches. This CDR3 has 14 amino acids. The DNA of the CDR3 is TGTGCCAGCAAACGACAGGGGGAGAACACTGAAGCTTTCTTT. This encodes CASKRQGENTEAFF.

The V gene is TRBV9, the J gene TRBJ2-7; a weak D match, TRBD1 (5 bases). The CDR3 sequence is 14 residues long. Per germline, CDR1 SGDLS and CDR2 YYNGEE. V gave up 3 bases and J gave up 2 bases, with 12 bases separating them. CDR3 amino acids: CASSGHGAAYEQYF. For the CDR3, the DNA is TGTGCCAGCAGCGGACATGGGGCCGCCTACGAGCAGTACTTC.

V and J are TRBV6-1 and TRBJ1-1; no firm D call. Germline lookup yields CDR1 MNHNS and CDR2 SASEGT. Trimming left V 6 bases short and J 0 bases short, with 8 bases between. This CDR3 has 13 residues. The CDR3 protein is CASSSVLNTEAFF. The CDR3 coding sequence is TGTGCCAGCAGCTCCGTTTTGAACACTGAAGCTTTCTTT.

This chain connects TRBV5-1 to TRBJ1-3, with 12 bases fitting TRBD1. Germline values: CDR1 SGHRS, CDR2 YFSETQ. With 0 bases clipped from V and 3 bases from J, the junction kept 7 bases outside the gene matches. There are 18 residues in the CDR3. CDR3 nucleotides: TGCGCCAGCAGCTTGGTCGGGACAGGGGGCGCGAGTGGAAACACCATATATTTT. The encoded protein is CASSLVGTGGASGNTIYF.

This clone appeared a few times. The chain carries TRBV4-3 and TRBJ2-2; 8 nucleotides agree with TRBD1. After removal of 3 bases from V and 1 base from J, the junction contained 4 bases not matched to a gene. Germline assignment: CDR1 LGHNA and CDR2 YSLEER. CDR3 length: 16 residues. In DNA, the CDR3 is TGCGCCAGCAGCCATAAAGACAGGGGGAACACCGGGGAGCTGTTTTTT. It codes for CASSHKDRGNTGELFF.

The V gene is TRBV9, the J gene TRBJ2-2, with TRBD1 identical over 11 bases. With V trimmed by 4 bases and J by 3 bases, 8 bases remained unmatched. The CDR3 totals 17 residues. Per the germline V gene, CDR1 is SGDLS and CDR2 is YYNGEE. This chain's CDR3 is CASSRGVGQGDTGELFF. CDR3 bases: TGTGCCAGCAGCAGAGGGGTGGGACAGGGGGACACCGGGGAGCTGTTTTTT.

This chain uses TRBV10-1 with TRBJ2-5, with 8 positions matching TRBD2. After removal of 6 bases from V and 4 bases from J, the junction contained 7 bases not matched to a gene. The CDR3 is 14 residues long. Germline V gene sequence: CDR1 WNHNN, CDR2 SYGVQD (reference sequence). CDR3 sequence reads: CASSAGLAGETQYF. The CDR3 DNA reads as TGCGCCAGCAGCGCCGGACTAGCCGGAGAGACCCAGTACTTC.

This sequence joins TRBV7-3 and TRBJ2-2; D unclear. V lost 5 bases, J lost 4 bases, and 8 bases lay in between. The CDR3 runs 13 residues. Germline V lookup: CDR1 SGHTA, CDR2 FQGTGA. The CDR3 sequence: CASSLSPTGELFF. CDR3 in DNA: TGTGCCAGCAGCCTCAGTCCCACCGGGGAGCTGTTTTTT.

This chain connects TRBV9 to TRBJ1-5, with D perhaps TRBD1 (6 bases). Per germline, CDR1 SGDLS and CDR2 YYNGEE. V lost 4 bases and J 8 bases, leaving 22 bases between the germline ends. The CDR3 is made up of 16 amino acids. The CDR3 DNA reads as TGTGCCAGCAGCCCAGGAGGGGGAGGGCCGCTGGAGCCCCAGCATTTT. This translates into CASSPGGGGPLEPQHF.

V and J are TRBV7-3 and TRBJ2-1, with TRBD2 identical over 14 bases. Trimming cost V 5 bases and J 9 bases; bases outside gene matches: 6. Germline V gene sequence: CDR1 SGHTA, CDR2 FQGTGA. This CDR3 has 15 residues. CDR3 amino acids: CASSIGLAGGSEQFF. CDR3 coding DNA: TGTGCCAGCAGCATAGGACTAGCGGGGGGAAGTGAGCAGTTCTTC.

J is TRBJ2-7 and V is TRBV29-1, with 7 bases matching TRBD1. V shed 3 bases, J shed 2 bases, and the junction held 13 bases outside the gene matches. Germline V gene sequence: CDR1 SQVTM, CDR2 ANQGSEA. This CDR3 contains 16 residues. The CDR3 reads CSVDRGPTGVTYEQYF. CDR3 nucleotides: TGCAGCGTTGATAGGGGGCCGACAGGCGTCACCTACGAGCAGTACTTC.

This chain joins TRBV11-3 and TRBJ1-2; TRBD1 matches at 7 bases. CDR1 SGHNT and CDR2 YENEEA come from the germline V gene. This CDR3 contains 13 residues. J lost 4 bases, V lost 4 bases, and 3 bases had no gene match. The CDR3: CASSSRDSYGYTF. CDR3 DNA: TGTGCCAGCAGCTCCCGGGACAGCTATGGCTACACCTTC. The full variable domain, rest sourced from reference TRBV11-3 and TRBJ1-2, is EAGVVQSPRYKIIEKKQPVAFWCNPISGHNTLYWYLQNLGQGPELLIRYENEEAVDDSQLPKDRFSAERLKGVDSTLKIQPAELGDSAVYLCASSSRDSYGYTFGSGTRLTVV.

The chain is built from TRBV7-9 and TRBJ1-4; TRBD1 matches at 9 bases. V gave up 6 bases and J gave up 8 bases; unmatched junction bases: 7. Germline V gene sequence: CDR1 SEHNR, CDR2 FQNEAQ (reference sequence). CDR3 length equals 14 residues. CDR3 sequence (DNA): TGTGCCAGCAGTAAACAGGGGGCGCGGGAAAAACTGTTTTTT. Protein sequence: CASSKQGAREKLFF.

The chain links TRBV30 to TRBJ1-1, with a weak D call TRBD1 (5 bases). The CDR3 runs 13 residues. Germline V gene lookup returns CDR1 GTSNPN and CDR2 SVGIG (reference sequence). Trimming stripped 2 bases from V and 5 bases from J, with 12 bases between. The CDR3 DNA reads TGTGCCTGGAGTCCGGGGGGGAGGACTGAAGCTTTCTTT. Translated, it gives CAWSPGGRTEAFF.

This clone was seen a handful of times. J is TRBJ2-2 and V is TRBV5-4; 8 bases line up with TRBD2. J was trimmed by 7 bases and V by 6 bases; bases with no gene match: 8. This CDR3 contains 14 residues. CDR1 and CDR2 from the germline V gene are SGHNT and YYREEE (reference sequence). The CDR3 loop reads CASTFPAGDGELFF. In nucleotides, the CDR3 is TGTGCCAGCACGTTCCCAGCGGGGGACGGGGAGCTGTTTTTT.

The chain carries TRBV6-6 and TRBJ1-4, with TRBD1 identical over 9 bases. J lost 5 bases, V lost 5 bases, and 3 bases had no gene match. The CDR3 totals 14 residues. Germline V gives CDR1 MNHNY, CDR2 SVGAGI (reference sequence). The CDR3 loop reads CASSDTGGNEKLFF. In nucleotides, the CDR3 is TGTGCCAGCAGTGACACAGGGGGCAATGAAAAACTGTTTTTT.

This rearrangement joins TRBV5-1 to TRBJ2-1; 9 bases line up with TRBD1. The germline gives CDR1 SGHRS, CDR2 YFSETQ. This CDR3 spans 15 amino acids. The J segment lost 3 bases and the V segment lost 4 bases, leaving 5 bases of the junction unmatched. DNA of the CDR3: TGCGCCAGCAGCCAGGGACAGGGATTCTACAATGAGCAGTTCTTC. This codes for CASSQGQGFYNEQFF.

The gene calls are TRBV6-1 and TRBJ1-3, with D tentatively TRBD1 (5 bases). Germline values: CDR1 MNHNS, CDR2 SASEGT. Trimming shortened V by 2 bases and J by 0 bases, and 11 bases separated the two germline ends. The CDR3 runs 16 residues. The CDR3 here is CASSERGRDSGNTIYF. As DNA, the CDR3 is TGTGCCAGCAGTGAAAGGGGAAGAGACTCTGGAAACACCATATATTTT.

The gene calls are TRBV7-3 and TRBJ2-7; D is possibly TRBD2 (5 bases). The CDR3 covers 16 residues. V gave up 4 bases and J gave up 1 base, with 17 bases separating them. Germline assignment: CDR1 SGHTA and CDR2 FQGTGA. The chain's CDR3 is CASSCSWRAESYEQYF. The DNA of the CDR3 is TGTGCCAGCAGCTGTTCGTGGCGGGCAGAGTCCTACGAGCAGTACTTC. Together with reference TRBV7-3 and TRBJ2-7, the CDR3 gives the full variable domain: GAGVSQTPSNKVTEKGKYVELRCDPISGHTALYWYRQSLGQGPEFLIYFQGTGAADDSGLPNDRFFAVRPEGSVSTLKIQRTERGDSAVYLCASSCSWRAESYEQYFGPGTRLTVT.

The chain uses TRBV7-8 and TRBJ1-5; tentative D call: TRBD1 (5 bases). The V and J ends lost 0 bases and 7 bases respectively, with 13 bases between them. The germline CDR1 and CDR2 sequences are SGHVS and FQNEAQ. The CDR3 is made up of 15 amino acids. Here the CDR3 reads CASSLALGAGQPQHF. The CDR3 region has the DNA TGTGCCAGCAGCTTAGCCTTAGGGGCAGGACAGCCCCAGCATTTT.

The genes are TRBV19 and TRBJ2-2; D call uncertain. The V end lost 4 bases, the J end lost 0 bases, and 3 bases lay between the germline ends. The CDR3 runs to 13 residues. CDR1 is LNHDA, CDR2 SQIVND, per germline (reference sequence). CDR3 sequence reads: CASSSANTGELFF. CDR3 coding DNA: TGTGCCAGTAGTAGCGCGAACACCGGGGAGCTGTTTTTT.

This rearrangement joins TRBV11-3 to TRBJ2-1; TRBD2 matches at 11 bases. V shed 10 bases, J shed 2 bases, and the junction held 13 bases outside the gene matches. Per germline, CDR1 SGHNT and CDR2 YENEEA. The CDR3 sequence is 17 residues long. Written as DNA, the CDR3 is TGTGCCACCTCATTTCTAGCGGGGGGTTTTACCTACAATGAGCAGTTCTTC. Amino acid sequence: CATSFLAGGFTYNEQFF.

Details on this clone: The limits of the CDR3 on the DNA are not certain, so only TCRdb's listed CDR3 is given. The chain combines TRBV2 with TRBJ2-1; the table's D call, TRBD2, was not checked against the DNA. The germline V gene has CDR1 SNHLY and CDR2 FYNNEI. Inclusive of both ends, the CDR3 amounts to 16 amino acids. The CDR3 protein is CASSSSTSGGYNEQFF.